Below, 22 T cell receptor beta chains from the same sample are listed, as sequenced in a study of blood T cell repertoires in COVID-19. Clones were sequenced by immunoSEQ multiplex PCR, and TCRdb holds only the in-frame ones, with some missing. The table lists roughly 85,000 clones, 75% to 90% of them singletons. The sample consisted of peripheral blood. Source of these receptors: a man aged 45-60 years with active or convalescent COVID-19.

V usage is TRBV19 and J usage is TRBJ2-5, with 11 positions matching TRBD2. V shed 3 bases, J shed 3 bases, and the junction held 6 bases outside the gene matches. The CDR3 spans 16 residues. Germline lookup yields CDR1 LNHDA and CDR2 SQIVND (reference sequence). As DNA, the CDR3 is TGTGCCAGTAGTATCGGTGGGACTAGCGGAGAAGAGACCCAGTACTTC. Translation: CASSIGGTSGEETQYF.

The genes are TRBV19 and TRBJ1-1, with a tentative D call TRBD1 (6 bases). CDR3 length: 13 residues. Trimming stripped 10 bases from V and 3 bases from J, with 15 bases between. CDR1 and CDR2 from the germline V gene are LNHDA and SQIVND (reference sequence). CDR3 protein: CATSTGRDTEAFF. The CDR3, as DNA: TGTGCCACTTCTACAGGGCGGGACACTGAAGCTTTCTTT.

The chain joins TRBV30 to TRBJ2-3, with no clear D. V gave up 2 bases and J gave up 0 bases, with 12 bases separating them. Per germline, CDR1 GTSNPN and CDR2 SVGIG (reference sequence). This CDR3 comprises 15 residues. The CDR3 DNA sequence: TGTGCCTGGAGTCAGGATTCCCCTAGCACAGATACGCAGTATTTT. Residues: CAWSQDSPSTDTQYF.

The chain has TRBV5-4 and TRBJ1-1; maybe TRBD1 (6 bases). The CDR3 spans 15 residues. V was pared by 1 base and J by 7 bases, with 17 bases between. Germline V CDR1 and CDR2: SGHNT, YYREEE (reference sequence). The CDR3 DNA follows: TGTGCCAGCAGCTTGAGAGGCGGGGGGGGCGGTGAAGCTTTCTTT. Translated, it gives CASSLRGGGGGEAFF.

The J gene is TRBJ2-1, the V gene TRBV6-5; a possible D gene is TRBD1 (5 bases). Trimming cost V 0 bases and J 7 bases, with 16 bases left between them. The CDR3 is 16 amino acids. CDR1 is MNHEY and CDR2 is SVGAGI in the germline V gene. The CDR3 here is CASSYSRGGVRNEQFF. The CDR3 nucleotides are TGTGCCAGCAGTTACTCAAGGGGTGGGGTAAGAAATGAGCAGTTCTTC.

The table lists this clone with a count of one. The chain has TRBV19 and TRBJ1-5; tentative D call: TRBD1 (5 bases). V was shortened by 5 bases and J by 2 bases, with 16 bases between the two germline ends. Germline V gives CDR1 LNHDA, CDR2 SQIVND (reference sequence). The CDR3 is 16 residues long. The CDR3 DNA reads TGTGCCAGTAGTCCCCCGGGGGGTTTTGGCAATCAGCCCCAGCATTTT. Translated, it gives CASSPPGGFGNQPQHF.

J is TRBJ2-7 and V is TRBV19, with D hard to call. Germline V lookup: CDR1 LNHDA, CDR2 SQIVND (reference sequence). The length of the CDR3 is 15 residues. V gave up 5 bases and J gave up 0 bases, with 14 bases separating them. CDR3 amino acids: CASSATVTNSYEQYF. For the CDR3, the DNA is TGTGCCAGTAGTGCCACGGTAACCAACTCCTACGAGCAGTACTTC.

A single count supports this clone. The chain joins TRBV4-1 to TRBJ2-3; D perhaps matches TRBD2 (6 bases). V lost 0 bases to trimming and J lost 0 bases, with 13 bases between them. This CDR3 spans 17 amino acids. The germline CDR1 and CDR2 sequences are MGHRA and YSYEKL. This CDR3 reads CASSQESPAGSTDTQYF. In DNA, the CDR3 is TGCGCCAGCAGCCAAGAGTCCCCTGCGGGGAGCACAGATACGCAGTATTTT.

This clone was observed a handful of times. The rearrangement links TRBV5-1 to TRBJ2-7; 11 bases agree with TRBD2. The CDR3 extends over 15 amino acids. Looked up from germline, CDR1 is SGHRS and CDR2 is YFSETQ. Germline trimming cut 4 bases from V and 4 bases from J; bases unmatched to any gene: 7. CDR3 DNA: TGCGCCAGCAGCCCTTTTGGGACTAGCGGTTACGAGCAGTACTTC. This encodes CASSPFGTSGYEQYF.

This clone was seen only once. The chain combines TRBV21-1 with TRBJ2-3; the D call of TRBD2 is as the table states it, not checked on the DNA. TRBV21-1 is flagged as a pseudogene. The CDR3 loop spans 15 amino acids. The CDR3 DNA is TGTGCCAGCAATGATCGGCGGGACCCCCGGTGTACGCAGTATTTT. Its protein product is CASNDRRDPRCTQYF.

In DNA form, the CDR3 reads TGTGCCAGCTCAGCAACAGGGGAGAACACCGGGGAGCTGTTTTTT. It codes for CASSATGENTGELFF. The V gene is TRBV18, the J gene TRBJ2-2; TRBD1 matches 7 bases. The J segment lost 1 base and the V segment lost 5 bases, leaving 4 bases of the junction unmatched. The CDR3 totals 15 residues. Germline lookup yields CDR1 KGHSH and CDR2 LQKENI.

This clone appeared a single time. The genes are TRBV5-6 and TRBJ2-7; TRBD1 matches at 9 bases. The CDR3 is made up of 14 amino acids. Germline V gene lookup returns CDR1 SGHDT and CDR2 YYEEEE. Trimming removed 4 bases from V and 9 bases from J; junction bases left unmatched: 11. Here the CDR3 reads CASSPGTGSRGQYF. CDR3 sequence (DNA): TGTGCCAGCAGCCCCGGGACAGGGTCCCGTGGGCAGTACTTC. Based on the CDR3 plus reference TRBV5-6 and TRBJ2-7, the full variable domain is DAGVTQSPTHLIKTRGQQVTLRCSPKSGHDTVSWYQQALGQGPQFIFQYYEEEERQRGNFPDRFSGHQFPNYSSELNVNALLLGDSALYLCASSPGTGSRGQYFGPGTRLTVT.

The rearrangement joins TRBV27 to TRBJ2-1; 7 nucleotides match TRBD2. The CDR3 covers 17 residues. Germline CDR1 is MNHEY and CDR2 is SMNVEV (reference sequence). The V and J ends lost 6 bases and 7 bases, in that order; junction bases with no gene match: 18. CDR3 DNA: TGTGCCAGCAGCCCCCGGGGCGGGAGTGTAGTGTGGAATGAGCAGTTCTTC. Translated: CASSPRGGSVVWNEQFF.

The chain couples TRBV12-1 to TRBJ2-7; TRBD2 was called by the table and not checked on the DNA. TRBV12-1 is shown as a pseudogene. The CDR3 consists of 20 residues. The CDR3 region has the DNA TGTGCCAGCAGCTTTGATCTGCGGCAGGAGGCTAGCGTTGGGGACTACGAGCAGTACTTC. Residues: CASSFDLRQEASVGDYEQYF.

The V call is TRBV4-2, the J call TRBJ1-2, with D perhaps TRBD1 (6 bases). CDR1 is LGHNA and CDR2 is YNFKEQ in the germline V gene. The length of the CDR3 is 15 residues. The ends were cut back, 0 bases at V and 6 bases at J, with 14 bases in the middle. CDR3 sequence reads: CASSQDPGRDNGYTF. DNA for the CDR3: TGTGCCAGCAGCCAAGATCCCGGCAGGGACAATGGCTACACCTTC.

The chain carries TRBV27 and TRBJ2-7; D remains unclear. Between the trimmed V and J ends, which lost 1 base and 0 bases, there was a span of 16 bases. The CDR3 consists of 17 residues. The germline V gene has CDR1 MNHEY and CDR2 SMNVEV (reference sequence). The DNA of the CDR3 is TGTGCCAGCAGTTTATTGGGCAGGCCGCCCTCCTCCTACGAGCAGTACTTC. Its translation is CASSLLGRPPSSYEQYF.

This chain connects TRBV6-1 to TRBJ1-2; D perhaps matches TRBD1 (5 bases). Germline-derived CDR1 and CDR2 are MNHNS and SASEGT. V lost 3 bases to trimming and J lost 8 bases, with 19 bases between them. CDR3 length equals 15 residues. In nucleotides, the CDR3 is TGTGCCAGCAGTGAGGTGGGGGGGATTAACGGAGGCTACACCTTC. The encoded protein is CASSEVGGINGGYTF.

The V call is TRBV20-1, the J call TRBJ1-5; D not resolved. The CDR3 extends over 16 amino acids. V dropped 3 bases and J dropped 9 bases, with 24 bases sitting between them. Per germline, CDR1 DFQATT and CDR2 SNEGSKA (reference sequence). The CDR3 loop reads CSASYGAGKYPWPQHF. In nucleotides, the CDR3 is TGCAGTGCTAGTTACGGTGCCGGGAAGTATCCTTGGCCCCAGCATTTT.

The CDR3 nucleotides read TGTGCCAGCAGCGCTATGACAGGGGTAGAAACCGGGGAGCTGTTTTTT. The encoded protein is CASSAMTGVETGELFF. This sequence joins TRBV9 and TRBJ2-2; 8 nucleotides agree with TRBD1. This CDR3 has 16 amino acids. The germline CDR1 and CDR2 sequences are SGDLS and YYNGEE. Trimming took 3 bases from V and 5 from J; bases not matched to a gene: 9.

CDR3 coding DNA: TGTGCCAGCAGCCCCTCAGGGGGTAGCAATCAGCCCCAGCATTTT. This sequence encodes CASSPSGGSNQPQHF. The V gene is TRBV6-5, the J gene TRBJ1-5; 7 positions agree with TRBD1. Trimming removed 6 bases from V and 0 bases from J; junction bases left unmatched: 5. This CDR3 comprises 15 residues. CDR1 and CDR2 from the germline V gene are MNHEY and SVGAGI.

The chain couples TRBV13 to TRBJ2-4; D might be TRBD1 (5 bases). Trimming removed 2 bases at V and 7 bases at J, with 12 bases between. Per the germline V gene, CDR1 is PRHDT and CDR2 is FYEKMQ (reference sequence). The CDR3 spans 14 residues. The CDR3 DNA sequence: TGTGCCAGCAGCTTACAGGGCGGTGGGAACATTCAGTACTTC. Translated: CASSLQGGGNIQYF.

V gene TRBV12-3 or TRBV12-4 combines with J gene TRBJ2-7, with D tentatively TRBD1 (5 bases). This CDR3 region has 13 residues. Trimming cost V 2 bases and J 3 bases, with 8 bases left between them. CDR3 in amino acids: CASSLTGYYEQYF. The CDR3 DNA reads TGTGCCAGCAGTTTAACAGGATACTACGAGCAGTACTTC.